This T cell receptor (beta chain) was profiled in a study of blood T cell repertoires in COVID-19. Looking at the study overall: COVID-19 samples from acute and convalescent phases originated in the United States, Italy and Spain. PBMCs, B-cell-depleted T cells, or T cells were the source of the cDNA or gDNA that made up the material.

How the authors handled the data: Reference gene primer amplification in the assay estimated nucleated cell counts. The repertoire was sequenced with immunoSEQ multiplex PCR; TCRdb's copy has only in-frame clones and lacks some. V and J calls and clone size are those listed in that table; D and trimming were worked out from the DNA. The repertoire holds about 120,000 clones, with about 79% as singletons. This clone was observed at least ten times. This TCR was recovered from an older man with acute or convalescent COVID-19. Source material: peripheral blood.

The CDR3, as DNA: TGTGCCAGCGGGATCACAGGGGGCGGTTACAATGAGCAGTTCTTC. Its translation: CASGITGGGYNEQFF. The rearrangement uses TRBV2 and TRBJ2-1, with 9 bases identical to TRBD1. Germline V gives CDR1 SNHLY, CDR2 FYNNEI. This CDR3 region has 15 residues. The V gene end was trimmed by 8 bases and the J gene end by 4 bases; junction bases not matched to a gene: 9.